This is a list of T cell receptor beta chains from one sample in a study of beta chain features in type 1 diabetes. Profiling relied on immunoSEQ multiplex PCR, and the TCRdb table lists in-frame clones only, not all of them. The table shows 130,000 to 150,000 clones, with about 12% occurring only once. The sample consisted of central memory CD4+ T cells from blood. The receptors derive from a man between 18 and 29 years old with type 1 diabetes. The CDR3 runs from the conserved cysteine through the conserved F or W. A D gene is named only where the DNA matches it firmly. For some rows the clone size is stated as once, few or many, or as a class when expanded; others skip it.

TRBV13	TRBD1	few	TRBJ1-5	TGTGCCAGCAGTATGACAGGGTCTGCGGGGGAAAAGCCCCAGCATTTT	CASSMTGSAGEKPQHF
TRBV6-1	TRBD1	few	TRBJ1-1	TGTGCCAGCAGCCGGGGACAGTCGGGAACTGAAGCTTTCTTT	CASSRGQSGTEAFF
TRBV30	TRBD2	-	TRBJ2-3	TGTGCCTGGAGTGGACTAGCGGGGTTAGCAGATACGCAGTATTTT	CAWSGLAGLADTQYF
TRBV29-1	-	few	TRBJ1-2	TGCAGCGTTGAAGAGGAGCATTTATTCGTTGGCTACACCTTC	CSVEEEHLFVGYTF
TRBV5-1	-	-	TRBJ2-5	TGCGCCAGCAGCTTGGCTGGACGGCCCCAAGAGACCCAGTACTTC	CASSLAGRPQETQYF
TRBV18	TRBD1	-	TRBJ2-7	TGTGCCAGCTCACGCTCAGGGGGCCACGAGCAGTACTTC	CASSRSGGHEQYF
TRBV5-1	TRBD1	-	TRBJ2-7	TGCGCCAGCAGCTCAACAGGGGGCAGCTACGAGCAGTACTTC	CASSSTGGSYEQYF
TRBV18	-	few	TRBJ1-3	TGTGCCAGCTCCCCCGTGACAGTCGCCTCTGGAAACACCATATATTTT	CASSPVTVASGNTIYF
TRBV5-4	-	few	TRBJ2-3	TGTGCCAGCAGGTCCAAGGGGGTGGCAGATACGCAGTATTTT	CASRSKGVADTQYF
TRBV18	-	few	TRBJ1-1	TGTGCCAGCTCACTCCCTCCGGGAGGGGGGACTGAAGCTTTCTTT	CASSLPPGGGTEAFF
TRBV7-2	TRBD1	few	TRBJ2-7	TGTGCCAGCAGCGACCGGAGACAGGGAATTGCCGAGCAGTACTTC	CASSDRRQGIAEQYF
TRBV2	-	-	TRBJ2-7	TGTGCCAGCAGATCCGGCGTCGCCTACGAGCAGTACTTC	CASRSGVAYEQYF
TRBV7-9	-	few	TRBJ1-1	TGTGCCAGCAGCTTTTCAGATCCCGGGGACACTGAAGCTTTCTTT	CASSFSDPGDTEAFF
TRBV30	-	many	TRBJ2-7	TGTGCCTGGAGTGTAACCGGGGAGCAGTACTTC	CAWSVTGEQYF
TRBV5-1	TRBD1	-	TRBJ2-3	TGCGCCAGCAGCCCGGGACAGGACGCAGATACGCAGTATTTT	CASSPGQDADTQYF
TRBV7-2	-	many	TRBJ1-1	TGTGCCAGCAGCCCCACGAATGGGGTTATTGGAGCTTTCTTT	CASSPTNGVIGAFF
TRBV10-3	-	-	TRBJ2-3	TGTGCCATCAGTGAGTCTGAATACGCAGATACGCAGTATTTT	CAISESEYADTQYF
TRBV10-3	-	-	TRBJ2-7	TGTGCCAGCAGTGGACTATCCGGGACAGCAAATCTGTACTTC	CASSGLSGTANLYF
TRBV6-5	-	few	TRBJ1-5	TGTGCCAGCAGTTATGAACAGCATTCATCGCCCCAGCATTTT	CASSYEQHSSPQHF
TRBV15	-	-	TRBJ2-5	TGTGCCACCAGCACCTCGGGGGGCCTAGATGAAGAGACCCAGTACTTC	CATSTSGGLDEETQYF
TRBV20-1	-	-	TRBJ1-2	TGCAGTGCTAGACAGAACTATGGCTACACCTTC	CSARQNYGYTF
TRBV7-9	-	-	TRBJ2-4	TGTGCCAGCAGCTGGGGGGACATTCAGTACTTC	CASSWGDIQYF
TRBV5-4	-	-	TRBJ2-1	TGTGCCAGCAGCCGAGAGTCCAGGGCCTCCTACAATGAGCAGTTCTTC	CASSRESRASYNEQFF
TRBV11-1	-	few	TRBJ1-2	TGTGCCAGCAGCCAAAGCCTGGGAGGAGATGGCTACACCTTC	CASSQSLGGDGYTF
TRBV2	-	-	TRBJ1-1	TGTGCCAGCGCATTGGGAGGGGGAACTGAAGCTTTCTTT	CASALGGGTEAFF
TRBV6-9	TRBD1	-	TRBJ1-2	TGTGCCAGCCGGACCTCAGGGGGAGCCAACTATGGCTACACCTTC	CASRTSGGANYGYTF
TRBV29-1	-	few	TRBJ2-1	TGCAGCGTTGACAGGGTAGGCTACAATGAGCAGTTCTTC	CSVDRVGYNEQFF
TRBV4-2	-	-	TRBJ1-1	TGTGCCAGCAGCCAAGAGATAGTATTGAACACTGAAGCTTTCTTT	CASSQEIVLNTEAFF
TRBV28	TRBD1	-	TRBJ1-4	TGTGCCAGCCAGGGGGAAGGGGCCAATGAAAAACTGTTTTTT	CASQGEGANEKLFF
TRBV2	-	-	TRBJ1-1	TGTGCCAGCAGTGTGGGGGAATACGCTGAAGCTTTCTTT	CASSVGEYAEAFF
TRBV20-1	-	few	TRBJ2-7	TGCAGCGCAGACGTGGGTCCTAGCGATGTCTTC	CSADVGPSDVF
TRBV29-1	-	few	TRBJ1-3	TGCAGCGTTGAAACGGGGGAGGCTGGAAACACCATATATTTT	CSVETGEAGNTIYF
TRBV5-6	-	-	TRBJ1-2	TGTGCCAGCAGCTTGAATCTCGGGAACTATGGCTACACCTTC	CASSLNLGNYGYTF
TRBV2	TRBD1	-	TRBJ1-4	TGTGCCAGCAGTGGGCGGGACAGAAATGAAAAACTGTTTTTT	CASSGRDRNEKLFF
TRBV7-2	TRBD1	few	TRBJ1-2	TGTGCCAGCAGCTTGGGACAGGGCTATGGCTACACCTTC	CASSLGQGYGYTF
TRBV5-1	-	few	TRBJ2-3	TGCGCCAGCAGCCGAGGACTGCCCGTCACAGATACGCAGTATTTT	CASSRGLPVTDTQYF